The 14 T cell receptor beta chains below all came from one sample that was sequenced in a study. TCRdb recomputed calls from the RT-PCR reads with MiXCR, one row per CDR3 protein. The repertoire holds about 700,000 distinct CDR3 sequences, with 12% to 15% as singletons. Material: memory CD4+ T cells from blood. Source of these receptors: a female donor in good health, serving as a healthy control.

J is TRBJ2-5 and V is TRBV6-6; D not certain. Germline CDR1 and CDR2: MNHNY and SVGAGI (reference sequence). The CDR3 spans 13 residues. V lost 5 bases to trimming and J lost 4 bases, with 11 bases between them. In DNA, the CDR3 is TGTGCCAGCAGTCCTTTATTTTTAGAGACCCAGTACTTC. It specifies CASSPLFLETQYF.

CDR3 sequence reads: CASSVQGENEQFF. CDR3 sequence (DNA): TGTGCCAGCAGCGTACAGGGCGAGAATGAGCAGTTCTTC. This chain connects TRBV7-7 to TRBJ2-1; perhaps TRBD1 as D (6 bases). Trimming left V 5 bases short and J 7 bases short, with 12 bases between. Germline V gene lookup returns CDR1 SSHAT and CDR2 FNYEAQ (reference sequence). This CDR3 has 13 amino acids.

This clonotype was seen more than once but under ten times. The CDR3 nucleotides are TGTGCCAGCGACAGGGGTAATGAAAAACTGTTTTTT. Amino acid sequence: CASDRGNEKLFF. The J gene is TRBJ1-4, the V gene TRBV6-1; 8 bases align to TRBD1. This CDR3 is built from 12 residues. Trimming cost V 8 bases and J 4 bases; bases outside gene matches: 0. Germline V CDR1 and CDR2: MNHNS, SASEGT.

At least ten counts were recorded for this clonotype. The chain combines TRBV27 with TRBJ2-2; TRBD1 might be the D (5 bases). Germline loops: CDR1 MNHEY, CDR2 SMNVEV (reference sequence). V lost 5 bases and J 5 bases, leaving 21 bases between the germline ends. The CDR3 totals 17 residues. DNA for the CDR3: TGTGCCAGCAGTCCCCAACCGCAGGGCCTGGGGACCGGGGAGCTGTTTTTT. It encodes CASSPQPQGLGTGELFF.

This chain uses TRBV5-4 with TRBJ2-2; D gene ambiguous. Germline-derived CDR1 and CDR2 are SGHNT and YYREEE (reference sequence). The CDR3 has 13 amino acids. With 0 bases removed from V and 9 bases from J, the gap between germline ends came to 9 bases. The DNA for the CDR3 is TGTGCCAGCAGCTTGGCTGGTCGGTGGGAGCTGTTTTTT. This sequence encodes CASSLAGRWELFF.

The chain joins TRBV7-2 to TRBJ1-3; the match to TRBD1 covers 9 bases. The CDR3 runs to 16 residues. Looked up from germline, CDR1 is SGHTA and CDR2 is FQGNSA. Trimming took 3 bases from V and 2 from J; bases not matched to a gene: 5. The CDR3 loop is CASSFTGTGPGNTIYF. CDR3 in DNA: TGTGCCAGCAGCTTCACCGGGACAGGGCCTGGAAACACCATATATTTT.

This clonotype was counted only a few times. The chain has TRBV11-2 and TRBJ2-1; 7 bases line up with TRBD1. In germline, CDR1 is SGHAT, CDR2 FQNNGV. V shed 5 bases, J shed 6 bases, and the junction held 13 bases outside the gene matches. This CDR3 region has 16 residues. CDR3: CASSRGQVVRGNEQFF. Written as DNA, the CDR3 is TGTGCCAGCAGCCGTGGACAGGTGGTCCGGGGCAATGAGCAGTTCTTC.

Many counts were recorded for this clonotype. V is TRBV6-5 and J is TRBJ1-1; D may be TRBD1 (6 bases). The CDR3 is 14 residues long. Germline assignment: CDR1 MNHEY and CDR2 SVGAGI. V was shortened by 5 bases and J by 0 bases, with 10 bases between the two germline ends. DNA for the CDR3: TGTGCCAGCAGTCGACAGGCCTTGAACACTGAAGCTTTCTTT. This gives the protein CASSRQALNTEAFF.

There are many counts of this clonotype. The chain is built from TRBV20-1 and TRBJ2-1; D uncertain. The CDR3 is made up of 12 amino acids. From germline, CDR1 is DFQATT and CDR2 SNEGSKA (reference sequence). Trimming took off 7 bases at V and 6 bases at J, with 13 bases between the two ends. The CDR3 sequence is CSVPRLVNEQFF. For the CDR3, the DNA is TGCAGTGTCCCGAGACTTGTCAATGAGCAGTTCTTC.

This clonotype was detected many times. This chain uses TRBV7-9 with TRBJ1-2; TRBD1 matches at 8 bases. Germline CDR1 reads SEHNR; CDR2 reads FQNEAQ (reference sequence). Trimming removed 6 bases from V and 2 bases from J; junction bases left unmatched: 5. CDR3 length: 14 residues. The CDR3 DNA sequence: TGTGCCAGCAGTTTACAGGGGGGCAACTATGGCTACACCTTC. This codes for CASSLQGGNYGYTF.

In its sample, this clonotype was seen many times. The rearrangement joins TRBV9 to TRBJ1-2; 7 nucleotides match TRBD1. The ends lost 4 bases at V and 6 bases at J; junction bases unmatched: 3. The CDR3 is 12 amino acids. CDR1 SGDLS and CDR2 YYNGEE come from the germline V gene. The CDR3 DNA follows: TGTGCCAGCAGCCGCACAGGGGATGGCTACACCTTC. Protein product: CASSRTGDGYTF.

Written as DNA, the CDR3 is TGTGCCAGCAGTTACCCTCTAGCGGGAGGGCCGCTTCACCAAGAGACCCAGTACTTC. It is translated as CASSYPLAGGPLHQETQYF. The rearrangement links TRBV6-2 or TRBV6-3 to TRBJ2-5; 12 positions agree with TRBD2. Germline CDR1 and CDR2: MNHEY and SVGEGT. The ends lost 2 bases at V and 0 bases at J; junction bases unmatched: 10. The CDR3 length is 19 residues.

The table lists this clonotype with many counts. The chain links TRBV6-5 to TRBJ1-6; perhaps TRBD1 as D (5 bases). This CDR3 is 12 amino acids long. From germline, CDR1 is MNHEY and CDR2 SVGAGI. V shed 6 bases and J shed 14 bases, with 14 bases lying between them. CDR3 residues: CASSQRRGALHF. CDR3 sequence (DNA): TGTGCCAGCAGCCAAAGGAGGGGAGCCCTCCACTTT.

The chain is built from TRBV27 and TRBJ1-3; weak D call: TRBD1 (6 bases). Trimming took 6 bases from V and 3 from J, leaving 12 bases between them. The CDR3 totals 14 residues. The V gene's germline CDR1 is MNHEY and CDR2 SMNVEV (reference sequence). CDR3 residues: CASSQGTNGNTIYF. The CDR3 DNA sequence: TGTGCCAGCAGCCAAGGGACAAATGGAAACACCATATATTTT.